Here is one T cell receptor beta chain with its context. Its antigen is not known. The data originate from a study of blood T cells in healthy people across ages. Findings and limits, study-wide: Older age went with lower TCR beta diversity per million T cells, in a roughly linear way.

The authors drew about 10 milliliters of peripheral blood from each donor. A second PCR of roughly 7 to 11 cycles used a sample-barcoded 5' primer and a J-beta primer mix. MiXCR, run by TCRdb on the 5' RACE reads, gives a single entry per CDR3 protein. This sample yields 500,000 to 550,000 distinct CDR3 sequences, of which around 24% are seen a single time; just under 9% belongs to the top ten. This CDR3 has 15 amino acids. Between the trimmed V and J ends, which lost 5 bases and 2 bases, there was a span of 14 bases. CDR1 MNHEY and CDR2 SMNVEV come from the germline V gene (reference sequence). These same records also appear under a second study, on T cells of mothers and their children. As reported in that work: During the second PCR, the M1S primer introduced sample barcodes along with 2-4 random nucleotides.

This TCR was sampled from a boy between 5 and 17 years old in good health. The sample comprised blood. The chain employs TRBV27 and TRBJ2-3; D tentatively fits TRBD1 or TRBD2 (5 bases each). The CDR3 bases are TGTGCCAGCAGTCCGAGGGACCTCCACACAGATACGCAGTATTTT. Its translation is CASSPRDLHTDTQYF.